One sample yielded the 16 T cell receptor beta chains listed below, sequenced in a study of blood T cell repertoires in COVID-19. Sequencing used immunoSEQ multiplex PCR; TCRdb keeps in-frame clones, though not all of them. The sample has about 20,000 clones; around 91% are singletons. Sequenced material: peripheral blood. The receptors derive from a man between 65 and 79 years old with acute or convalescent COVID-19.

The V call is TRBV30, the J call TRBJ1-4; no reliable D call. This CDR3 has 13 residues. Germline CDR1 and CDR2: GTSNPN and SVGIG (reference sequence). V shed 3 bases and J shed 5 bases, with 10 bases lying between them. CDR3 region: CAWRSSYNEKLFF. The CDR3 region has the DNA TGTGCCTGGAGAAGCTCATACAATGAAAAACTGTTTTTT.

A note on this clone: The junction departs from the called germline gene at one end, perhaps through a read error. This chain joins TRBV10-2 and TRBJ1-5; D is undetermined. Germline V CDR1 and CDR2: WSHSY, SAAADI. CDR3 length equals 14 residues. The DNA of the CDR3 is TGCGCCACCAGTACAGACCTGGGCAATCAGCCCCAGCATTTT. Amino acid sequence: CATSTDLGNQPQHF.

The CDR3 DNA reads TGTGCCACCAGTGATACAGTTTCCTACAATGAGCAGTTCTTC. Translating gives CATSDTVSYNEQFF. This sequence joins TRBV24-1 and TRBJ2-1; D gene ambiguous. V was pared by 3 bases and J by 1 base, with 6 bases between. Germline CDR1 reads KGHDR; CDR2 reads SFDVKD. This CDR3 region has 14 residues.

This chain links TRBV10-1 with TRBJ1-1; possibly TRBD1 for D (5 bases). V lost 2 bases, J lost 1 base, and 14 bases lay in between. The CDR3 is 16 amino acids. Germline-derived CDR1 and CDR2 are WNHNN and SYGVQD (reference sequence). In nucleotides, the CDR3 is TGCGCCAGCAGTGAGCCCCAGGGTCGTCCGAACACTGAAGCTTTCTTT. Amino acids: CASSEPQGRPNTEAFF.

The chain joins TRBV4-3 to TRBJ1-6; D possibly corresponds to TRBD1 (5 bases). This CDR3 comprises 15 residues. V lost 0 bases to trimming and J lost 6 bases, with 9 bases between them. Germline loops: CDR1 LGHNA, CDR2 YSLEER. CDR3 sequence (DNA): TGCGCCAGCAGCCAAGATCAGGGACTTAATTCACCCCTCCACTTT. Its protein product is CASSQDQGLNSPLHF.

The chain carries TRBV19 and TRBJ1-5; 7 bases match TRBD1. Germline CDR1 is LNHDA and CDR2 is SQIVND (reference sequence). The CDR3 runs to 14 residues. V shed 10 bases and J 4 bases; nucleotides not matched to a gene: 10. For the CDR3, the DNA is TGTGCCACGAAAGCGGACAGGTCTAATCAGCCCCAGCATTTT. Its translation: CATKADRSNQPQHF.

The chain uses TRBV28 and TRBJ2-3; perhaps TRBD2 as D (6 bases). Per germline, CDR1 MDHEN and CDR2 SYDVKM. V lost 3 bases and J lost 5, with 21 bases in between. The length of the CDR3 is 17 residues. The CDR3 sequence: CASSFLGSGPRGDTQYF. CDR3 in DNA: TGTGCCAGCAGTTTTCTCGGTAGCGGCCCTCGGGGAGATACGCAGTATTTT.

J is TRBJ2-7 and V is TRBV7-9; D is possibly TRBD1 (6 bases). V dropped 1 base and J dropped 4 bases, with 14 bases sitting between them. CDR3 length equals 15 residues. Germline V gene lookup returns CDR1 SEHNR and CDR2 FQNEAQ (reference sequence). DNA for the CDR3: TGTGCCAGCAGCTTAGGGGACACTCTTTCTTACGAGCAGTACTTC. As protein: CASSLGDTLSYEQYF.

J is TRBJ2-1 and V is TRBV5-4, with TRBD2 matching over 8 bases. Germline CDR1 is SGHNT and CDR2 is YYREEE (reference sequence). Germline trimming cut 1 base from V and 8 bases from J; bases unmatched to any gene: 2. This CDR3 spans 13 amino acids. CDR3 DNA sequence: TGTGCCAGCAGCTTGTCCGGGGGGGATGAGCAGTTCTTC. Translating gives CASSLSGGDEQFF.

The CDR3 here is CASSLTNSNQPQHF. CDR3 bases: TGTGCCAGCAGCTTAACAAATAGCAATCAGCCCCAGCATTTT. The chain employs TRBV7-8 and TRBJ1-5; D call uncertain. The CDR3 sequence is 14 residues long. The ends were cut back, 2 bases at V and 0 bases at J, with 5 bases in the middle. Germline CDR1 reads SGHVS; CDR2 reads FQNEAQ. The full variable domain, rest sourced from reference TRBV7-8 and TRBJ1-5, is GAGVSQSPRYKVAKRGQDVALRCDPISGHVSLFWYQQALGQGPEFLTYFQNEAQLDKSGLPSDRFFAERPEGSVSTLKIQRTQQEDSAVYLCASSLTNSNQPQHFGDGTRLSIL.

The chain has TRBV28 and TRBJ1-2; D remains unclear. The CDR3 has 13 amino acids. V lost 7 bases, J lost 1 base, and 10 bases lay in between. Germline loops: CDR1 MDHEN, CDR2 SYDVKM. The CDR3 DNA sequence: TGTGCCAGCAAACAGAGCAATAACTATGGCTACACCTTC. Protein product: CASKQSNNYGYTF.

The chain is built from TRBV13 and TRBJ2-1; D ambiguous. V was clipped by 5 bases and J by 1 base, with 12 bases between them. In germline, CDR1 is PRHDT, CDR2 FYEKMQ (reference sequence). The CDR3 contains 15 residues. The CDR3 protein is CASSTPLRSYNEQFF. CDR3 coding DNA: TGTGCCAGCAGCACCCCTCTTAGATCCTACAATGAGCAGTTCTTC.

The rearrangement joins TRBV28 to TRBJ2-7; 11 bases are shared with TRBD2. V gave up 6 bases and J gave up 3 bases; unmatched junction bases: 16. Germline CDR1 reads MDHEN; CDR2 reads SYDVKM. The CDR3 has 18 residues. The CDR3 sequence: CASRVATTSGRLGYEQYF. The CDR3, as DNA: TGTGCCAGCAGAGTAGCCACCACTAGCGGGAGACTAGGCTACGAGCAGTACTTC.

The chain combines TRBV28 with TRBJ1-5, with 7 bases aligning to TRBD1. The CDR3 is 15 residues long. J was trimmed by 2 bases and V by 5 bases; bases with no gene match: 6. In germline, CDR1 is MDHEN, CDR2 SYDVKM. The CDR3 nucleotides are TGTGCCAGCAGTACTACAGGGGAGGGCAATCAGCCCCAGCATTTT. It translates to CASSTTGEGNQPQHF. The variable domain in full, completed from reference TRBV28 and TRBJ1-5, reads DVKVTQSSRYLVKRTGEKVFLECVQDMDHENMFWYRQDPGLGLRLIYFSYDVKMKEKGDIPEGYSVSREKKERFSLILESASTNQTSMYLCASSTTGEGNQPQHFGDGTRLSIL.

This chain connects TRBV9 to TRBJ1-5, with 9 bases that match TRBD1. The CDR3 consists of 15 residues. The V segment lost 4 bases and the J segment 5 bases; nucleotides outside the gene matches: 7. Germline lookup yields CDR1 SGDLS and CDR2 YYNGEE. CDR3 in DNA: TGTGCCAGCAGCAGAGGACAGGGGAGGTATCAGCCCCAGCATTTT. Protein: CASSRGQGRYQPQHF.

Only one count was recorded for this clone. The CDR3 nucleotides are TGTGCCAGCAGTTATCGGAACAGGGGTGGAGGGGAGCTGTTTTTT. This codes for CASSYRNRGGGELFF. The chain employs TRBV6-5 and TRBJ2-2, with 7 bases fitting TRBD1. This CDR3 has 15 residues. The germline V gene encodes CDR1 MNHEY and CDR2 SVGAGI. Trimming cost V 3 bases and J 8 bases; bases outside gene matches: 9.